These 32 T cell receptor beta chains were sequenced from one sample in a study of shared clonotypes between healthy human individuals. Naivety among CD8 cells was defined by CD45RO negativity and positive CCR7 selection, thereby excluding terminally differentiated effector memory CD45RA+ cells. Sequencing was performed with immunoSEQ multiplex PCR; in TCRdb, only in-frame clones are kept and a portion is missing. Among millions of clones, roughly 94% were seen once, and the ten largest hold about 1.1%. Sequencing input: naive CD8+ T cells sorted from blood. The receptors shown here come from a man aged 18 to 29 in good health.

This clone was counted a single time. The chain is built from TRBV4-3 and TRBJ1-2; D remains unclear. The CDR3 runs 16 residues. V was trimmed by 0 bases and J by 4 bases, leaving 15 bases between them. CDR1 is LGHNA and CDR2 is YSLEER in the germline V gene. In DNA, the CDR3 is TGCGCCAGCAGCCAAGATTCGGGGTTGACTGGCTATGGCTACACCTTC. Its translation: CASSQDSGLTGYGYTF.

This CDR3 reads CASRAPGQGAQPQHF. CDR3 DNA sequence: TGTGCCAGCAGGGCGCCGGGACAGGGGGCTCAGCCCCAGCATTTT. The genes are TRBV28 and TRBJ1-5, with 12 bases identical to TRBD1. The V and J ends lost 6 bases and 6 bases, in that order; junction bases with no gene match: 6. Per the germline V gene, CDR1 is MDHEN and CDR2 is SYDVKM. CDR3 size: 15 residues.

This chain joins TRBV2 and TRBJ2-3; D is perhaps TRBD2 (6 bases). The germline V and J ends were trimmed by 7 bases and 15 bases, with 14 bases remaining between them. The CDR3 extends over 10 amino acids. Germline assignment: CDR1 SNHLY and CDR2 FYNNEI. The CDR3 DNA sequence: TGTGCCAGCAAGGGACTGCACCCTTATTTT. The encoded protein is CASKGLHPYF.

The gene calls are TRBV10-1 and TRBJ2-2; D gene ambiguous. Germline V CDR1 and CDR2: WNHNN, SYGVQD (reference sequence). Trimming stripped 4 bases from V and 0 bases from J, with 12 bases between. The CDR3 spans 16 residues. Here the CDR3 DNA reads TGCGCCAGCAGTGCAAGCAACATCGCGAACACCGGGGAGCTGTTTTTT. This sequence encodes CASSASNIANTGELFF.

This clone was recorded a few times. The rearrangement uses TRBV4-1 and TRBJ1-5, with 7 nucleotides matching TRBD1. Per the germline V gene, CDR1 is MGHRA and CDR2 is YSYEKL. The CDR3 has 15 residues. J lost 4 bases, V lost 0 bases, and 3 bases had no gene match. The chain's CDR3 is CASSQEKGQNQPQHF. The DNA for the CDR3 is TGCGCCAGCAGCCAAGAAAAGGGACAGAATCAGCCCCAGCATTTT.

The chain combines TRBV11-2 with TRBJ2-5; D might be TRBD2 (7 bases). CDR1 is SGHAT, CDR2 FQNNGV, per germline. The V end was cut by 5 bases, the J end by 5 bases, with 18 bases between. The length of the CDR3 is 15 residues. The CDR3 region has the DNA TGTGCCAGCAGCAGTGGGGGGCTTAGCGGGGAGACCCAGTACTTC. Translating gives CASSSGGLSGETQYF.

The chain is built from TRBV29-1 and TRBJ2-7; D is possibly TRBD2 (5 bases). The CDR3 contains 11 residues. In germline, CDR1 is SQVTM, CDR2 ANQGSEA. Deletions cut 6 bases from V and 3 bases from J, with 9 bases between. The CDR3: CSVILGYEQYF. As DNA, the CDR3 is TGCAGCGTCATACTAGGCTACGAGCAGTACTTC.

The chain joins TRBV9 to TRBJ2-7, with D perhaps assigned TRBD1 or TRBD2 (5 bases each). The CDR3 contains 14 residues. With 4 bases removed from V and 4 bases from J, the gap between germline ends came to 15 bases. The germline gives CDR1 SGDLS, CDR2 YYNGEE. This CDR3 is CASSLGDLIYEQYF. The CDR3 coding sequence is TGTGCCAGCAGCCTCGGGGACCTAATTTACGAGCAGTACTTC.

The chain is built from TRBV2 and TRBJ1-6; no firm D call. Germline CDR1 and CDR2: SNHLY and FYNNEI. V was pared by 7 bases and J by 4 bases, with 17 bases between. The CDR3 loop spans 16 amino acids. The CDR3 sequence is CASNLDVAGYNSPLHF. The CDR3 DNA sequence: TGTGCCAGCAACCTTGACGTTGCGGGTTATAATTCACCCCTCCACTTT.

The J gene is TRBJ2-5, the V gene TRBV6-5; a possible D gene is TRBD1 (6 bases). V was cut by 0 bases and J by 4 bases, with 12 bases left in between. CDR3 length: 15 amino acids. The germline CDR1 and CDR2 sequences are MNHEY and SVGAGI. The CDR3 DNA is TGTGCCAGCAGTTACTCTGGGGGCCGGCTAGAGACCCAGTACTTC. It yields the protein CASSYSGGRLETQYF.

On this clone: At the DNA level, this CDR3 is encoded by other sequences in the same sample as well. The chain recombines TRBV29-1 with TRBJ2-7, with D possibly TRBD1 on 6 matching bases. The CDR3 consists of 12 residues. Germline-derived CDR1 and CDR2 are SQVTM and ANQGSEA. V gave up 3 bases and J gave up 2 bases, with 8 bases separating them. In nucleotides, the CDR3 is TGCAGCGTTGAGGACAGAACCTACGAGCAGTACTTC. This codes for CSVEDRTYEQYF.

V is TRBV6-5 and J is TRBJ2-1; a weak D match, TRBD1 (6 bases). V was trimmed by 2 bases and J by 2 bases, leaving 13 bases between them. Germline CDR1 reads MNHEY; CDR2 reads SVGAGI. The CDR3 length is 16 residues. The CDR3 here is CASSYLITGTYNEQFF. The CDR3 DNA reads TGTGCCAGCAGTTACCTAATTACAGGGACCTACAATGAGCAGTTCTTC.

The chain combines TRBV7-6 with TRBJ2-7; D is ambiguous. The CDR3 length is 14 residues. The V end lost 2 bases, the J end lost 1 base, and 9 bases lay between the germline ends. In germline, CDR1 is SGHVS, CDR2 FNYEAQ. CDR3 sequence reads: CASSLQQASYEQYF. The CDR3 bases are TGTGCCAGCAGCTTACAGCAGGCATCCTACGAGCAGTACTTC.

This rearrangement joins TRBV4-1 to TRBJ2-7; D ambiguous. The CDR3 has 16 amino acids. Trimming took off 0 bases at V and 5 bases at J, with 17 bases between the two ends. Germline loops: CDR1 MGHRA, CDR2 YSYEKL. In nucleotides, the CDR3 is TGCGCCAGCAGCCAAGATAGGGTAGTACTCTTACACGAGCAGTACTTC. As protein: CASSQDRVVLLHEQYF.

The CDR3 sequence is CASSLARGSHGYTF. CDR3 DNA sequence: TGCGCCAGCAGCTTGGCCCGTGGCAGCCATGGCTACACCTTC. The chain couples TRBV5-1 to TRBJ1-2; no clear D gene. The CDR3 spans 14 residues. The germline gives CDR1 SGHRS, CDR2 YFSETQ. V was clipped by 0 bases and J by 6 bases, with 12 bases between them.

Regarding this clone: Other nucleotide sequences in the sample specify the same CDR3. The CDR3 sequence: CASSLGNSNYGYTF. In nucleotides, the CDR3 is TGTGCCAGCAGCTTGGGGAACTCTAACTATGGCTACACCTTC. The chain couples TRBV5-6 to TRBJ1-2; D is uncertain. Trimming shortened V by 0 bases and J by 0 bases, and 6 bases separated the two germline ends. The CDR3 has 14 amino acids. The germline V gene encodes CDR1 SGHDT and CDR2 YYEEEE.

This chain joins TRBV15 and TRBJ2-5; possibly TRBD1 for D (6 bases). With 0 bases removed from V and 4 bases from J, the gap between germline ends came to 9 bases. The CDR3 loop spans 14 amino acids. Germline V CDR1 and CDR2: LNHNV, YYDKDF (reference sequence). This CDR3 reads CATSREPGVETQYF. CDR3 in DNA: TGTGCCACCAGCAGAGAACCAGGGGTAGAGACCCAGTACTTC. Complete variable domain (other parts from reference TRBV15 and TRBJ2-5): DAMVIQNPRYQVTQFGKPVTLSCSQTLNHNVMYWYQQKSSQAPKLLFHYYDKDFNNEADTPDNFQSRRPNTSFCFLDIRSPGLGDTAMYLCATSREPGVETQYFGPGTRLLVL.

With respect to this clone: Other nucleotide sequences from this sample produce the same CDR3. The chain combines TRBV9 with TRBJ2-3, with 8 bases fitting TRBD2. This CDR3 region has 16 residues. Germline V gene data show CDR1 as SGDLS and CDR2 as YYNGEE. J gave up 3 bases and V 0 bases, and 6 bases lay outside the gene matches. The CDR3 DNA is TGTGCCAGCAGCGTAGCTTCGGGGGGGCCAACAGATACGCAGTATTTT. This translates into CASSVASGGPTDTQYF.

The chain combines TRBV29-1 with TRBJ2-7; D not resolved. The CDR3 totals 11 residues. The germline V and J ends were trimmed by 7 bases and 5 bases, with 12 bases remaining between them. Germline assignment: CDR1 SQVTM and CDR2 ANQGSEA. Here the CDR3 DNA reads TGCAGCGCCCTTGAGGTAGACGAGCAGTACTTC. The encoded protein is CSALEVDEQYF.

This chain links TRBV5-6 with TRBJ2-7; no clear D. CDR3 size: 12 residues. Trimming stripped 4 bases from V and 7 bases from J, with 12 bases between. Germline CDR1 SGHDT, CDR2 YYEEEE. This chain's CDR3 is CASSEFFKEQYF. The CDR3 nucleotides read TGTGCCAGCAGCGAATTCTTCAAGGAGCAGTACTTC.

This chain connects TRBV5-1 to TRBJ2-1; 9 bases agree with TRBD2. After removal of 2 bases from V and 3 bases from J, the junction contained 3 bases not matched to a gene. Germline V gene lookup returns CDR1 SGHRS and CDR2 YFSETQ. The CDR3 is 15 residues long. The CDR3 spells CASSFQRGVYNEQFF. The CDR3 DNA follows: TGCGCCAGCAGCTTCCAGCGGGGGGTCTACAATGAGCAGTTCTTC.

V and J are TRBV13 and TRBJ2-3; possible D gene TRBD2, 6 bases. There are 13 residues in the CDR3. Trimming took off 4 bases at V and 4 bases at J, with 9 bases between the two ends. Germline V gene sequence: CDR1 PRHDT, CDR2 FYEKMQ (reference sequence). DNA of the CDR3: TGTGCCAGCAGCTCCGGAGGGTCAGATACGCAGTATTTT. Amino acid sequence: CASSSGGSDTQYF.

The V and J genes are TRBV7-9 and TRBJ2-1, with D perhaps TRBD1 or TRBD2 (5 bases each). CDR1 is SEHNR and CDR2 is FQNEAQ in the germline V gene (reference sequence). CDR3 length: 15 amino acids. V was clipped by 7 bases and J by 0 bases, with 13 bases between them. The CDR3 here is CASTAGGSSYNEQFF. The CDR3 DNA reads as TGTGCCAGCACCGCTGGGGGAAGCTCCTACAATGAGCAGTTCTTC.

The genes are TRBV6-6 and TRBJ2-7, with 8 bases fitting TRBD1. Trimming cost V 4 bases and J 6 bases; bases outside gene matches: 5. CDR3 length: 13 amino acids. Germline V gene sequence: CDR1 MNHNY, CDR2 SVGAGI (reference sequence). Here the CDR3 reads CASSWGQVGEQYF. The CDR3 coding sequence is TGTGCCAGCAGTTGGGGACAGGTTGGCGAGCAGTACTTC.

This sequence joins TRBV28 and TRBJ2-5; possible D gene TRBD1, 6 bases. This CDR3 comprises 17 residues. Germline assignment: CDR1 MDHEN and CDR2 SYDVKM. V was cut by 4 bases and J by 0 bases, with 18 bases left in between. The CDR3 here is CASSSVDSEFYQETQYF. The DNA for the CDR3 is TGTGCCAGCAGTTCCGTGGACAGCGAATTTTACCAAGAGACCCAGTACTTC.

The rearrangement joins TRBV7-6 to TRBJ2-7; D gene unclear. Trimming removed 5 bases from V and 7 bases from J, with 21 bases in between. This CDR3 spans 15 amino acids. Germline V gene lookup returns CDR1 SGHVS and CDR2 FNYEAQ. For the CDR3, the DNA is TGTGCCAGCAGCCCCCTGACTGGTTCTCATGCAGAGCAGTACTTC. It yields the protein CASSPLTGSHAEQYF.

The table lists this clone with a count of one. CDR3 coding DNA: TGTGCCAGCAGTGAATATCTAGCAGGGGACGGCTATGGCTACACCTTC. Its protein is CASSEYLAGDGYGYTF. This rearrangement joins TRBV25-1 to TRBJ1-2; a weak D match, TRBD1 (6 bases). Germline CDR1 MGHDK, CDR2 SYGVNS. The CDR3 spans 16 residues. V was trimmed by 0 bases and J by 4 bases, leaving 15 bases between them.

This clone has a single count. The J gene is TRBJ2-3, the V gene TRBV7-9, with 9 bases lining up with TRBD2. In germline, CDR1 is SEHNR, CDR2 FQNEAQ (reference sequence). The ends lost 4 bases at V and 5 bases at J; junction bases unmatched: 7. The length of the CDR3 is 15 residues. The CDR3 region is CASSSRLAAVDTQYF. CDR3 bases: TGTGCCAGCAGCTCAAGACTAGCGGCGGTAGATACGCAGTATTTT. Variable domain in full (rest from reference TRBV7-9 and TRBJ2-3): DTGVSQNPRHKITKRGQNVTFRCDPISEHNRLYWYRQTLGQGPEFLTYFQNEAQLEKSRLLSDRFSAERPKGSFSTLEIQRTEQGDSAMYLCASSSRLAAVDTQYFGPGTRLTVL.

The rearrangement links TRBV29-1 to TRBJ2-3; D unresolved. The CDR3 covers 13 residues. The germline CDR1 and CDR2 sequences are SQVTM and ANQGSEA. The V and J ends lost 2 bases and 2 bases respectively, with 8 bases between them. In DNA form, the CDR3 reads TGCAGCGTTGAATTGCCCTACACAGATACGCAGTATTTT. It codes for CSVELPYTDTQYF.

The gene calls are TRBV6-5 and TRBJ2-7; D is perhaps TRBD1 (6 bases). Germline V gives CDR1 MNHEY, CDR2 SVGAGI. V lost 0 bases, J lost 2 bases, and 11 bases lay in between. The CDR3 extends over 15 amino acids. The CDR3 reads CASSYSTAGAYEQYF. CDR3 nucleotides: TGTGCCAGCAGTTACTCGACGGCAGGGGCCTACGAGCAGTACTTC.

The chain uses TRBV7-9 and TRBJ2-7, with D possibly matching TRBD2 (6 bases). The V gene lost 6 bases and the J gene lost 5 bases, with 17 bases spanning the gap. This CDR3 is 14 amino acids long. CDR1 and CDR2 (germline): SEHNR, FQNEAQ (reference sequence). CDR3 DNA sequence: TGTGCCAGCAGTTCTTACGGGACTCTCGACGAGCAGTACTTC. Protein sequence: CASSSYGTLDEQYF. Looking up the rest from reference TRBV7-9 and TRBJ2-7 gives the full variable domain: DTGVSQNPRHKITKRGQNVTFRCDPISEHNRLYWYRQTLGQGPEFLTYFQNEAQLEKSRLLSDRFSAERPKGSFSTLEIQRTEQGDSAMYLCASSSYGTLDEQYFGPGTRLTVT.

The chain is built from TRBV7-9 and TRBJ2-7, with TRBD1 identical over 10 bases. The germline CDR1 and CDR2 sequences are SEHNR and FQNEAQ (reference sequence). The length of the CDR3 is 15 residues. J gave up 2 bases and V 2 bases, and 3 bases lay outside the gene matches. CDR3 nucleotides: TGTGCCAGCAGCTTAATAGGACAGGGGGCCTACGAGCAGTACTTC. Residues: CASSLIGQGAYEQYF.